Following are 21 T cell receptor beta chains from one sample sequenced in a study of beta chain features in type 1 diabetes (dated by TCRdb to 2016 to 2019). Library method: the immunoSEQ multiplex PCR assay. The entire isolated RNA was reverse transcribed using the High Capacity cDNA Reverse Transcription Kit, and thus expressed TCRB transcripts were sequenced. The clones in this table, taken by TCRdb from immuneACCESS, are in-frame only. Not every clone is retained; where verified, under half of the shortfall comes from an unresolved V gene, and the cause of the rest is unknown. The sample has just under 150,000 clones on record, around 9.3% of them singletons. In total, the top ten clones hold under 1.5% of the sample. Sequenced input: naive CD4+ T cells from blood. Per the publication, the cell subset or site label means: true naive CD4+ T cells. Source of these receptors: a man aged 18 to 30 in good health.

This clone was found a few times. The chain employs TRBV7-9 and TRBJ2-2; D is unclear. The CDR3 runs 12 residues. Germline CDR1 is SEHNR and CDR2 is FQNEAQ (reference sequence). The germline V and J ends were trimmed by 6 bases and 3 bases, with 5 bases remaining between them. The CDR3 spells CASRFDTGELFF. The CDR3 DNA sequence: TGTGCCAGCAGGTTCGACACCGGGGAGCTGTTTTTT.

The chain links TRBV28 to TRBJ2-3; 9 positions match TRBD1. J was trimmed by 3 bases and V by 0 bases; bases with no gene match: 1. The CDR3 sequence is 15 residues long. The germline gives CDR1 MDHEN, CDR2 SYDVKM. The CDR3: CASSLWDRGTDTQYF. DNA of the CDR3: TGTGCCAGCAGTTTATGGGACAGGGGAACAGATACGCAGTATTTT.

This clone was observed a few times. The DNA for the CDR3 is TGCAGCGTTGAGTTAGGCAGGGACACTGAAGCTTTCTTT. Its translation: CSVELGRDTEAFF. This chain uses TRBV29-1 with TRBJ1-1; D is perhaps TRBD1 (5 bases). Germline CDR1 SQVTM, CDR2 ANQGSEA. The CDR3 runs to 13 residues. V lost 3 bases and J lost 3, with 11 bases in between.

This clone was detected only a few times. The CDR3 DNA reads TGCGCCAGCAGCGAGGGGACAGGTAATTCACCCCTCCACTTT. Amino acids: CASSEGTGNSPLHF. The chain combines TRBV5-1 with TRBJ1-6, with TRBD1 matching over 8 bases. This CDR3 is built from 14 residues. Per the germline V gene, CDR1 is SGHRS and CDR2 is YFSETQ. Trimming took 4 bases from V and 6 from J; bases not matched to a gene: 3.

The CDR3 region has the DNA TGTGCCAGCAGCCCAAACCCAACAGGGGTCGGAGAGACCCAGTACTTC. Translation gives CASSPNPTGVGETQYF. This chain links TRBV5-4 with TRBJ2-5, with 7 bases matching TRBD1. The CDR3 is 16 residues long. Per the germline V gene, CDR1 is SGHNT and CDR2 is YYREEE (reference sequence). Germline trimming cut 4 bases from V and 4 bases from J; bases unmatched to any gene: 13.

J is TRBJ2-3 and V is TRBV6-5, with a weak D call TRBD2 (6 bases). Trimming left V 7 bases short and J 1 base short, with 15 bases between. The germline V gene encodes CDR1 MNHEY and CDR2 SVGAGI. The CDR3 is 15 residues long. The CDR3: CASTRAGPRTDTQYF. The CDR3 DNA reads TGTGCCAGCACCCGGGCGGGGCCTCGCACAGATACGCAGTATTTT.

This clone was counted many times. The chain joins TRBV5-4 to TRBJ2-3, with no clear D. V lost 3 bases and J lost 6, with 5 bases in between. Germline assignment: CDR1 SGHNT and CDR2 YYREEE (reference sequence). The CDR3 has 11 amino acids. In DNA form, the CDR3 reads TGTGCCAGCAGCTCCGGGGATACGCAGTATTTT. As protein: CASSSGDTQYF.

This clone has more than one count but fewer than ten. The chain has TRBV28 and TRBJ1-1; D remains ambiguous. Trimming cost V 5 bases and J 6 bases, with 13 bases left between them. The CDR3 consists of 13 residues. From germline, CDR1 is MDHEN and CDR2 SYDVKM. The CDR3: CASSQIIQAEAFF. The DNA of the CDR3 is TGTGCCAGCAGTCAGATAATACAAGCTGAAGCTTTCTTT. The whole variable domain, remainder taken from reference TRBV28 and TRBJ1-1, is DVKVTQSSRYLVKRTGEKVFLECVQDMDHENMFWYRQDPGLGLRLIYFSYDVKMKEKGDIPEGYSVSREKKERFSLILESASTNQTSMYLCASSQIIQAEAFFGQGTRLTVV.

V is TRBV7-8 and J is TRBJ2-3; D is unresolved. CDR1 and CDR2 (germline): SGHVS, FQNEAQ. V was cut by 5 bases and J by 2 bases, with 17 bases left in between. The CDR3 has 16 residues. The CDR3 nucleotides are TGTGCCAGCAGCCAACCGACGACTGGAATCACAGATACGCAGTATTTT. This codes for CASSQPTTGITDTQYF.

This clone was seen only a few times. This chain uses TRBV7-2 with TRBJ1-5; possibly TRBD1 for D (5 bases). The CDR3 runs to 14 residues. Trimming removed 3 bases at V and 7 bases at J, with 13 bases between. In germline, CDR1 is SGHTA, CDR2 FQGNSA. CDR3 DNA: TGTGCCAGCAGCTTTTCCCAGGGAGGACAGCCCCAGCATTTT. This encodes CASSFSQGGQPQHF.

This clone occurred a few times. The chain employs TRBV19 and TRBJ1-2; 11 bases line up with TRBD1. Germline assignment: CDR1 LNHDA and CDR2 SQIVND (reference sequence). The CDR3 is 15 residues long. Unmatched junction bases numbered 8, after V lost 7 bases and J lost 4 bases. For the CDR3, the DNA is TGTGCCAGTAACCCGGGACAGGGGGTCCCCTATGGCTACACCTTC. It yields the protein CASNPGQGVPYGYTF.

DNA for the CDR3: TGTGCCAGCACCCAACAGGGGTGGCGTGAGCAGTTCTTC. Residues: CASTQQGWREQFF. J is TRBJ2-1 and V is TRBV28; 7 bases line up with TRBD1. J lost 9 bases, V lost 7 bases, and 9 bases had no gene match. Germline loops: CDR1 MDHEN, CDR2 SYDVKM. There are 13 residues in the CDR3.

This clone was recorded at least ten times. The chain links TRBV7-2 to TRBJ2-1; 7 nucleotides agree with TRBD2. Germline V gives CDR1 SGHTA, CDR2 FQGNSA. Trimming cost V 6 bases and J 8 bases; bases outside gene matches: 7. CDR3 length: 13 residues. Here the CDR3 DNA reads TGTGCCAGCAGGTCGACTAGCTATGATGAGCAGTTCTTC. Protein: CASRSTSYDEQFF.

V and J are TRBV18 and TRBJ1-3; a possible D gene is TRBD1 (6 bases). The V and J ends lost 0 bases and 2 bases respectively, with 8 bases between them. There are 15 residues in the CDR3. Germline V lookup: CDR1 KGHSH, CDR2 LQKENI. As DNA, the CDR3 is TGTGCCAGCTCACCACCGGGGACACCTGGAAACACCATATATTTT. Protein sequence: CASSPPGTPGNTIYF. Full variable domain (missing parts from reference TRBV18 and TRBJ1-3): NAGVMQNPRHLVRRRGQEARLRCSPMKGHSHVYWYRQLPEEGLKFMVYLQKENIIDESGMPKERFSAEFPKEGPSILRIQQVVRGDSAAYFCASSPPGTPGNTIYFGEGSWLTVV.

This clone was detected a few times. V and J are TRBV5-1 and TRBJ2-1, with 11 nucleotides matching TRBD2. Trimming took 0 bases from V and 4 from J; bases not matched to a gene: 6. Germline assignment: CDR1 SGHRS and CDR2 YFSETQ. This CDR3 has 17 residues. The CDR3, as DNA: TGCGCCAGCAGCTTGGGACCGGGACTAGCGGCATACAATGAGCAGTTCTTC. This gives the protein CASSLGPGLAAYNEQFF.

The rearrangement uses TRBV28 and TRBJ1-6; D is perhaps TRBD1 (6 bases). Germline lookup yields CDR1 MDHEN and CDR2 SYDVKM. V lost 4 bases, J lost 6 bases, and 13 bases lay in between. The CDR3 runs 15 residues. The CDR3 region is CASSSTRGGNSPLHF. The DNA for the CDR3 is TGTGCCAGCAGTTCCACCAGGGGTGGTAATTCACCCCTCCACTTT.

V usage is TRBV7-8 and J usage is TRBJ1-6, with 8 nucleotides matching TRBD1. After removal of 2 bases from V and 8 bases from J, the junction contained 14 bases not matched to a gene. Germline lookup yields CDR1 SGHVS and CDR2 FQNEAQ. The CDR3 loop spans 18 amino acids. The CDR3 region is CASSLFVRVTGEDSPLHF. CDR3 sequence (DNA): TGTGCCAGCAGCTTATTTGTCCGGGTGACAGGGGAGGATTCACCCCTCCACTTT.

This clone showed up just a few times. The chain recombines TRBV7-2 with TRBJ2-5; D is unclear. The germline V and J ends were trimmed by 2 bases and 1 base, with 11 bases remaining between them. The V gene's germline CDR1 is SGHTA and CDR2 FQGNSA. The CDR3 consists of 15 residues. The CDR3 loop reads CASSLLRVPQETQYF. CDR3 in DNA: TGTGCCAGCAGCTTACTCCGGGTCCCCCAAGAGACCCAGTACTTC.

This clone was seen more than once but under ten times. The chain joins TRBV7-6 to TRBJ1-5; 7 bases match TRBD1. This CDR3 contains 14 residues. V lost 4 bases, J lost 2 bases, and 2 bases stayed unmatched. Germline CDR1 is SGHVS and CDR2 is FNYEAQ. In DNA form, the CDR3 reads TGTGCCAGCAGCTCAACAGGGGGCAATCAGCCCCAGCATTTT. Amino acids: CASSSTGGNQPQHF.

This clone was seen a few times. The chain links TRBV11-2 to TRBJ2-7; 7 nucleotides line up with TRBD2. This CDR3 has 15 residues. In germline, CDR1 is SGHAT, CDR2 FQNNGV. With 5 bases clipped from V and 1 base from J, the junction kept 8 bases outside the gene matches. The CDR3 DNA reads TGTGCCAGCAGCGGCGGGGCTAGCGGATCCTACGAGCAGTACTTC. It codes for CASSGGASGSYEQYF.

This clone was counted only a few times. The V and J genes are TRBV25-1 and TRBJ1-1; TRBD1 matches 7 bases. The J segment lost 2 bases and the V segment lost 2 bases, leaving 8 bases of the junction unmatched. The CDR3 is made up of 16 amino acids. CDR1 is MGHDK and CDR2 is SYGVNS in the germline V gene. This chain's CDR3 is CASSEVWTGVNTEAFF. The CDR3 DNA sequence: TGTGCCAGCAGTGAAGTTTGGACAGGAGTTAACACTGAAGCTTTCTTT.